This T cell receptor (beta chain) was identified in a study of blood T cell repertoires in COVID-19. Study in general: The study drew acute and convalescent COVID-19 samples from the United States, Italy and Spain. The analysed material was cDNA or gDNA that came from T cells, B-cell-depleted T cells, or PBMCs.

Germline V gene data show CDR1 as SGHRS and CDR2 as YFSETQ. Trimming removed 0 bases from V and 9 bases from J; junction bases left unmatched: 5. The CDR3 contains 16 residues. Original data processing: Researchers report that nucleated cell counts were estimated from reference gene primer amplification. Some clones are missing from TCRdb's copy, which holds only in-frame ones; the method was immunoSEQ multiplex PCR. The V and J calls and clone size come from that table; D and trimming were worked out from the DNA. Among hundreds of thousands of clones listed, approximately 90% were seen once. This receptor was identified in a woman aged 35 to 49 who had recovered from COVID-19. Sample: peripheral blood. V usage is TRBV5-1 and J usage is TRBJ1-6; TRBD1 agrees at 11 bases. CDR3 sequence (DNA): TGCGCCAGCAGCTTGGCGGGAGGGACAGGGGGTTCACCCCTCCACTTT. Its protein is CASSLAGGTGGSPLHF.